The 21 T cell receptor beta chains below all came from one sample that was sequenced in a study of siplizumab effects on memory and regulatory T cells. Measured with immunoSEQ multiplex PCR; TCRdb has only the in-frame clones, and not every one. The sample consists of 100,000 or so clones, about 91% of them appearing once. The sample taken for sequencing was CD4+ T cells sorted from blood. All receptors come from a human donor in good health. Some clones in this sample may be carry-over from other donors' samples.

This clone was observed a few times. V usage is TRBV12-5 and J usage is TRBJ2-3; 14 bases are shared with TRBD2. The V gene end was trimmed by 2 bases and the J gene end by 15 bases; junction bases not matched to a gene: 4. CDR3 size: 13 residues. CDR1 is LGHNT, CDR2 FRNRAP, per germline. DNA of the CDR3: TGTGCTAGTGGTTTGCCGACTAGCGGGAGGGCCTATTTT. Amino acid sequence: CASGLPTSGRAYF.

The V call is TRBV2, the J call TRBJ1-1; D gene unclear. CDR1 and CDR2 from the germline V gene are SNHLY and FYNNEI. The CDR3 has 12 residues. V was trimmed by 8 bases and J by 0 bases, leaving 7 bases between them. Here the CDR3 reads CASARLNTEAFF. CDR3 in DNA: TGTGCCAGCGCTAGATTGAACACTGAAGCTTTCTTT.

This clone was counted between two and nine times. The chain couples TRBV28 to TRBJ1-5; D not certain. Trimming left V 5 bases short and J 6 bases short, with 8 bases between. Germline V gene data show CDR1 as MDHEN and CDR2 as SYDVKM. This CDR3 region has 12 residues. CDR3 protein: CASSSLAQPQHF. The CDR3 DNA sequence: TGTGCCAGCAGTAGTTTGGCTCAGCCCCAGCATTTT.

The J gene is TRBJ1-2, the V gene TRBV2; D is perhaps TRBD1 (6 bases). CDR3 length: 14 amino acids. Trimming took 6 bases from V and 8 from J, leaving 19 bases between them. The germline gives CDR1 SNHLY, CDR2 FYNNEI. The CDR3 region has the DNA TGTGCCAGCAGCCTTGGGGCACAGGGTGGAGGCTACACCTTC. It translates to CASSLGAQGGGYTF.

The rearrangement joins TRBV18 to TRBJ1-1; TRBD1 might be the D (5 bases). V was trimmed by 3 bases and J by 2 bases, leaving 10 bases between them. CDR1 KGHSH and CDR2 LQKENI come from the germline V gene. The CDR3 length is 14 residues. CDR3 nucleotide sequence: TGTGCCAGCTCACCTCAGGGAGATAACACTGAAGCTTTCTTT. The encoded protein is CASSPQGDNTEAFF.

This sequence joins TRBV5-1 and TRBJ1-3; D remains ambiguous. Trimming removed 4 bases at V and 2 bases at J, with 10 bases between. The CDR3 is 14 residues long. Germline loops: CDR1 SGHRS, CDR2 YFSETQ. CDR3 coding DNA: TGCGCCAGCAGCCCTGAGGCTACTGGAAACACCATATATTTT. Encoded protein: CASSPEATGNTIYF.

V usage is TRBV15 and J usage is TRBJ2-1; possible D gene TRBD1, 5 bases. The V and J ends lost 1 base and 0 bases respectively, with 13 bases between them. Germline V gene sequence: CDR1 LNHNV, CDR2 YYDKDF (reference sequence). This CDR3 spans 17 amino acids. The CDR3 spells CATSRAKGYSSYNEQFF. CDR3 DNA sequence: TGTGCCACCAGCAGAGCGAAGGGGTATTCCTCCTACAATGAGCAGTTCTTC.

The J gene is TRBJ2-3, the V gene TRBV10-3; 11 nucleotides line up with TRBD2. The germline V gene has CDR1 ENHRY and CDR2 SYGVKD. The CDR3 contains 15 residues. V shed 4 bases and J 3 bases; nucleotides not matched to a gene: 3. The CDR3 spells CAISVSSGRTDTQYF. CDR3 nucleotide sequence: TGTGCCATCAGTGTCTCTAGCGGGAGGACAGATACGCAGTATTTT.

This sequence joins TRBV6-5 and TRBJ1-4; weak D call: TRBD1 (5 bases). Trimming cost V 6 bases and J 10 bases, with 15 bases left between them. The CDR3 has 13 amino acids. Germline V gives CDR1 MNHEY, CDR2 SVGAGI. The CDR3 protein is CASRTGLGGKLFF. CDR3 nucleotide sequence: TGTGCCAGCAGAACGGGACTGGGTGGAAAACTGTTTTTT.

This rearrangement joins TRBV5-1 to TRBJ2-5; 9 bases fit TRBD2. The CDR3 contains 18 residues. Losses at the gene ends were 2 bases for V and 0 bases for J; bases not matched to a gene: 11. The germline gives CDR1 SGHRS, CDR2 YFSETQ. CDR3 loop: CASSFFAGGSAYQETQYF. The CDR3 DNA follows: TGCGCCAGCAGCTTTTTTGCGGGAGGGTCGGCGTACCAAGAGACCCAGTACTTC.

The chain joins TRBV5-1 to TRBJ1-2; no firm D call. Per the germline V gene, CDR1 is SGHRS and CDR2 is YFSETQ. The CDR3 has 13 amino acids. The V gene lost 0 bases and the J gene lost 0 bases, with 3 bases spanning the gap. CDR3 nucleotide sequence: TGCGCCAGCAGCTTGGATGCTAACTATGGCTACACCTTC. Translating gives CASSLDANYGYTF.

This chain links TRBV14 with TRBJ2-4; the D gene could be TRBD1 or TRBD2 (5 bases each). Per the germline V gene, CDR1 is SGHDN and CDR2 is FVKESK. Trimming took off 5 bases at V and 8 bases at J, with 19 bases between the two ends. The CDR3 runs 15 residues. This CDR3 is CASSVSLSRGDIQYF. CDR3 bases: TGTGCCAGCAGCGTTAGCCTTTCCCGAGGGGACATTCAGTACTTC.

The V call is TRBV6-4, the J call TRBJ2-3; 10 bases align to TRBD2. CDR1 is MRHNA and CDR2 is SNTAGT in the germline V gene. The J segment lost 0 bases and the V segment lost 4 bases, leaving 7 bases of the junction unmatched. The CDR3 consists of 17 residues. The CDR3: CASSVSGGAPSTDTQYF. The CDR3 nucleotides are TGTGCCAGCAGTGTGAGCGGGGGGGCCCCTAGCACAGATACGCAGTATTTT.

V gene TRBV6-5 combines with J gene TRBJ2-1; 7 bases agree with TRBD2. The V and J ends lost 2 bases and 5 bases, in that order; junction bases with no gene match: 3. The germline CDR1 and CDR2 sequences are MNHEY and SVGAGI. CDR3 length equals 14 residues. The CDR3 sequence is CASSYRLADNEQFF. The CDR3 coding sequence is TGTGCCAGCAGTTACCGTCTAGCGGACAATGAGCAGTTCTTC.

The chain employs TRBV18 and TRBJ2-4; D is perhaps TRBD1 (6 bases). V was pared by 4 bases and J by 8 bases, with 18 bases between. CDR1 is KGHSH and CDR2 is LQKENI in the germline V gene. The CDR3 is 15 residues long. CDR3 loop: CASSRNGQIEDIQYF. In DNA form, the CDR3 reads TGTGCCAGCTCACGAAACGGACAGATCGAAGACATTCAGTACTTC.

This chain links TRBV6-5 with TRBJ2-7; D gene uncertain. The CDR3 length is 15 residues. V was trimmed by 6 bases and J by 4 bases, leaving 19 bases between them. Germline values: CDR1 MNHEY, CDR2 SVGAGI. The CDR3: CASSIRLGSAYEQYF. CDR3 DNA: TGTGCCAGCAGCATCCGATTGGGGTCCGCGTACGAGCAGTACTTC.

V gene TRBV5-4 combines with J gene TRBJ2-7; 7 nucleotides match TRBD1. Losses at the gene ends were 4 bases for V and 1 base for J; bases not matched to a gene: 8. From germline, CDR1 is SGHNT and CDR2 YYREEE (reference sequence). CDR3 length equals 15 residues. The CDR3 protein is CASSKPGQSSYEQYF. The CDR3 DNA reads TGTGCCAGCAGCAAGCCGGGACAGAGTTCCTACGAGCAGTACTTC.

The rearrangement links TRBV2 to TRBJ2-6; D remains ambiguous. The CDR3 extends over 14 amino acids. Trimming stripped 2 bases from V and 0 bases from J, with 2 bases between. Germline V lookup: CDR1 SNHLY, CDR2 FYNNEI. CDR3 sequence (DNA): TGTGCCAGCAGTGAATACTCTGGGGCCAACGTCCTGACTTTC. Translation: CASSEYSGANVLTF.

The chain uses TRBV11-2 and TRBJ1-2; maybe TRBD1 (5 bases). Germline V gene data show CDR1 as SGHAT and CDR2 as FQNNGV. V gave up 0 bases and J gave up 8 bases, with 13 bases separating them. The CDR3 length is 14 residues. The CDR3 DNA follows: TGTGCCAGCAGCTTAGATCCCCAGGGTTTGGGCTACACCTTC. Translating it yields CASSLDPQGLGYTF.

The chain is built from TRBV5-1 and TRBJ2-5; D gene ambiguous. V lost 4 bases, J lost 4 bases, and 5 bases lay in between. Germline CDR1 reads SGHRS; CDR2 reads YFSETQ. This CDR3 has 11 residues. DNA of the CDR3: TGCGCCAGCAGCACTACAGAGACCCAGTACTTC. As protein: CASSTTETQYF.

The V gene is TRBV10-2, the J gene TRBJ1-2; D is possibly TRBD1 (5 bases). The CDR3 extends over 13 amino acids. V lost 0 bases, J lost 8 bases, and 10 bases lay in between. Germline V gene sequence: CDR1 WSHSY, CDR2 SAAADI. The CDR3 DNA is TGCGCCAGCAGTGAGTCAGCCGGGGGAGGCTACACCTTC. Protein sequence: CASSESAGGGYTF.